A selection of T cell receptor beta chains follows, all from one sample in a study of sequential checkpoint blockade in melanoma. This table comes from immunoSEQ multiplex PCR, and its TCRdb copy is limited to in-frame clones, with some not included. The table has around 2,300 clones, approximately 14% seen once. Here the sequenced sample was tumor tissue (inferred from file names), taken from a patient given nivolumab and ipilimumab in sequence. All receptors derive from a human donor with melanoma. Each CDR3 is given with its conserved first and last residue. D genes are given only for firm matches. Clone size is not always given. Where it is, it says once, few, many or a class for expanded clones.

V gene	clone size	J gene	D gene	CDR3 DNA	CDR3 protein
TRBV29-1	.	TRBJ2-7	.	TGCAGCGTTAGGGACGGAACCTACGAGCAGTACTTC	CSVRDGTYEQYF
TRBV11-3	medium-sized	TRBJ2-2	.	TGTGCCAGCAGCTTAGTGGCCAGACATCCCGGGGAGCTGTTTTTT	CASSLVARHPGELFF
TRBV9	few	TRBJ2-7	.	TGTGCCAGCAGCCAGACCCGGAGTTTTGCCTACGAGCAGTACTTC	CASSQTRSFAYEQYF
TRBV11-3	medium-sized	TRBJ2-5	TRBD2	TGTGCCAGCAGTGCAGTAGCGGGAGATGAGACCCAGTACTTC	CASSAVAGDETQYF
TRBV6-8	.	TRBJ2-7	.	TGTGCCATCACTAGCCGGGCCGCGCTCAACGAGCAGTACTTC	CAITSRAALNEQYF
TRBV11-3	medium-sized	TRBJ2-7	.	TGTGCCAGCAGCTTGGGGCAGGAGGCATCCTACGAGCAGTACTTC	CASSLGQEASYEQYF
TRBV11-3	many	TRBJ1-2	.	TGTGCCAGCAGCTTACAGCGACAGAAGAGCACTAACTATGGCTACACCTTC	CASSLQRQKSTNYGYTF
TRBV11-3	few	TRBJ2-3	TRBD2	TGTGCCAGCAGCGTTGGGACTAGCGGGAGCACAGATACGCAGTATTTT	CASSVGTSGSTDTQYF
TRBV4-1	medium-sized	TRBJ2-7	TRBD2	TGCGCCAGCAGCCAAGATGTAAGCGGGAGCTTCGAGCAGTACTTC	CASSQDVSGSFEQYF
TRBV28	.	TRBJ1-1	.	TGTGCCAGCAGTTCCCACGGGTTTGGTAACACTGAAGCTTTCTTT	CASSSHGFGNTEAFF
TRBV6-8	medium-sized	TRBJ1-2	.	TGTGCCAGCAGTGACCTACGTACCGTCCAGACAGTCGGCTACACCTTC	CASSDLRTVQTVGYTF
TRBV11-3	many	TRBJ2-1	TRBD2	TGTGCCAGCAGCTCAAGACTAGCGGGAAGTTACAATGAGCAGTTCTTC	CASSSRLAGSYNEQFF
TRBV11-3	medium-sized	TRBJ2-6	TRBD1	TGTGCCAGCAGTAGACCGACAGGGGGCTCAGCTGGGGCCAACGTCCTGACTTTC	CASSRPTGGSAGANVLTF
TRBV11-3	medium-sized	TRBJ2-5	.	TGTGCCAGCAGCTTCCGCCCCCTAAACGTAGGGGGTTCAGAGACCCAGTACTTC	CASSFRPLNVGGSETQYF
TRBV6-8	.	TRBJ1-2	.	TGTGCCAGCAGCACCTGGGGGGGGAGAAACTATGGCTACACCTTC	CASSTWGGRNYGYTF
TRBV9	few	TRBJ2-5	TRBD1	TGTGCCAGCAGCTCCCGAGTCGACAGGGGGGATCAGACCCAGTACTTC	CASSSRVDRGDQTQYF
TRBV28	few	TRBJ1-4	.	TGTGCCATCGGGGGGGCGCTTACTAATGAAAAACTGTTTTTT	CAIGGALTNEKLFF
TRBV10-1	.	TRBJ2-2	.	TGCGCCAGCAGCAGGGATAACACCGGGGAGCTGTTTTTT	CASSRDNTGELFF
TRBV11-3	large	TRBJ2-1	TRBD2	TGTGCCAGCAGCCTCACCCCGGGACTAGCGGGACTCCATGAGCAGTTCTTC	CASSLTPGLAGLHEQFF
TRBV11-3	medium-sized	TRBJ2-1	.	TGTGCCAGCAGCTTAGGGGAGCCCCCCCACAATGAGCAGTTCTTC	CASSLGEPPHNEQFF
TRBV11-3	medium-sized	TRBJ2-2	.	TGTGCCAGCAGCATTATACAGGGCGGCACCGGGGAGCTGTTTTTT	CASSIIQGGTGELFF
TRBV15	large	TRBJ1-5	.	TGTGCCACCAGCAGAGGAACTTCGGGGAGGCCCCAGCATTTT	CATSRGTSGRPQHF
TRBV18	.	TRBJ2-4	.	TGTGCCAGCTCACCGGACCCCGGTCAGCTAGCCAAAAACATTCAGTACTTC	CASSPDPGQLAKNIQYF
TRBV30	.	TRBJ1-1	.	TGTGCCTGGACGAGCAGGGGTATCGTTGAAGCTTTCTTT	CAWTSRGIVEAFF
TRBV28	few	TRBJ2-5	TRBD1	TGTGCCAGCAGTTTAGGCTTCGGCGTAGGGACAGGGGGGTTTGTAGAGACCCAGTACTTC	CASSLGFGVGTGGFVETQYF
TRBV5-1	.	TRBJ2-2	TRBD2	TGCGCCAGCAGCTGGACTAGTCCCAACACCGGGGAGCTGTTTTTT	CASSWTSPNTGELFF
TRBV6-8	medium-sized	TRBJ2-5	.	TGTGCCAGCAGCCCTGTTGTCAGAGAGACCCAGTACTTC	CASSPVVRETQYF
TRBV11-3	medium-sized	TRBJ2-1	TRBD1	TGTGCCAGCAGCTTAGGGACAGGGATGGTCAATGAGCAGTTCTTC	CASSLGTGMVNEQFF
TRBV6-8	medium-sized	TRBJ1-2	.	TGTGCCATTTCACCCCGGGACTCAAACTATGGCTACACCTTC	CAISPRDSNYGYTF
TRBV11-3	medium-sized	TRBJ2-7	.	TGTGCCAGCAGCTTGGGGGCAGGGTGGTCCTACGAGCAGTACTTC	CASSLGAGWSYEQYF
TRBV19	.	TRBJ1-5	TRBD1	TGTGCCAGTAGTGCGTCGAACAGGGGGGCCAATCAGCCCCAGCATTTT	CASSASNRGANQPQHF
TRBV28	.	TRBJ1-3	.	TGTGCCAGCAGTTTTAGAAACTTCGGAAACACCATATATTTT	CASSFRNFGNTIYF
TRBV28	medium-sized	TRBJ2-1	.	TGTGCCAGCAGTTTATTTCCGATTTCCTACAATGAGCAGTTCTTC	CASSLFPISYNEQFF
TRBV11-3	few	TRBJ2-1	TRBD2	TGTGCCAGCAGCTTATATGGGCTAGCGGATAATGAGCAGTTCTTC	CASSLYGLADNEQFF
TRBV19	few	TRBJ2-1	TRBD1	TGTGCCAGTAGTCCTTCAACCGGGACAGGGTACAATGAGCAGTTCTTC	CASSPSTGTGYNEQFF
TRBV6-8	medium-sized	TRBJ2-1	.	TGTGCCAGCGTTCGAAAGGGAGGAGGAAATGAGCAGTTCTTC	CASVRKGGGNEQFF
TRBV6-7	few	TRBJ2-1	.	TGTGCCAGCAGTGAAAGGAGTGAGCAGTTCTTC	CASSERSEQFF
TRBV11-3	many	TRBJ1-1	.	TGTGCCAGCAGCTCCGGACAGCCGAACACTGAAGCTTTCTTT	CASSSGQPNTEAFF
TRBV6-8	medium-sized	TRBJ1-4	.	TGTGCCAGCAGTTTGGACTCTAAAGCAACTAATGAAAAACTGTTTTTT	CASSLDSKATNEKLFF
TRBV6-8	few	TRBJ1-3	.	TGTGCCAGCAGTTACTCTTTAAACAGTCTCTCCGGAAACACCATATATTTT	CASSYSLNSLSGNTIYF